This T cell receptor (beta chain) was retrieved from a study of post-analysis software for immune sequencing data. This clonotype turned up a few times. Its antigen is unknown. TCR beta libraries were prepared from cDNA with unique molecular identifiers. TCRdb called the PCR reads again in MiXCR, with one record for every CDR3 protein. Among some 160,000 distinct CDR3 sequences listed, around 36% were seen once. General study results and limits: Strong co-clustering by F measure linked samples that shared a preparation batch. Compared with controls, patients had more of about five TRBV segments, including TRBV5-6, TRBV5-1 and TRBV20-1.

Per the germline V gene, CDR1 is WSHSY and CDR2 is SAAADI. CDR3 length equals 12 residues. Trimming took off 8 bases at V and 4 bases at J, with 12 bases between the two ends. The material was blood, obtained after autologous hematopoietic stem cell transplantation. This sequence originates from a girl under 18 with multiple sclerosis. The J gene is TRBJ2-7, the V gene TRBV10-2; unclear D gene. CDR3: CASLTQSYEQYF. The CDR3, as DNA: TGCGCCAGCCTAACACAGAGTTACGAGCAGTACTTC.